This record covers a single TCR beta chain. This entry comes from a study of Graves' ophthalmopathy and Graves' hyperthyroidism. Beta-chain TCR CDR3 regions were amplified from RNA transcripts. HTBI-primed RT-PCR formed the first round, and a multiplex PCR formed the second. Using its own MiXCR run on the multiplex PCR reads, TCRdb lists one record per CDR3 protein. Of around 1,200,000 distinct CDR3 sequences listed, 35% to 40% are singletons. The length of the CDR3 is 15 residues. Germline trimming cut 5 bases from V and 2 bases from J; bases unmatched to any gene: 8. Germline V CDR1 and CDR2: SEHNR, FQNEAQ (reference sequence).

The gene calls are TRBV7-9 and TRBJ2-5, with 7 positions matching TRBD1. This TCR was recovered from an adult man with Graves' hyperthyroidism. The sequencing input was peripheral blood or thyroid tissue (not recorded which). CDR3 DNA: TGTGCCAGCAGCACAGACAGGGCGACACAAGAGACCCAGTACTTC. It codes for CASSTDRATQETQYF.